The 24 T cell receptor beta chains below were found in one sample sequenced in a study of T cell changes during pregnancy in multiple sclerosis. The method was immunoSEQ multiplex PCR; TCRdb's version includes in-frame clones alone and lacks a portion of them. The profile shows approximately 60,000 clones, 85% to 95% of them singletons. Source: CD8+ T cells from peripheral blood mononuclear cells, taken in the third trimester of pregnancy. These receptors came from a female donor with multiple sclerosis, enrolled in a pregnancy study.

This clone was detected only once. The chain joins TRBV6-6 to TRBJ1-1, with 8 positions matching TRBD1. V gave up 5 bases and J gave up 2 bases; unmatched junction bases: 7. This CDR3 comprises 15 residues. Germline CDR1 and CDR2: MNHNY and SVGAGI (reference sequence). In DNA, the CDR3 is TGTGCCAGCAGTCGACTGACAGGGGCTAACACTGAAGCTTTCTTT. This codes for CASSRLTGANTEAFF.

V usage is TRBV7-6 and J usage is TRBJ2-3, with 7 nucleotides matching TRBD2. J lost 4 bases, V lost 5 bases, and 6 bases had no gene match. Germline V gene lookup returns CDR1 SGHVS and CDR2 FNYEAQ. The CDR3 is 14 amino acids. CDR3 nucleotide sequence: TGTGCCAGCAGCATCCAGCGGGGACCAGATACGCAGTATTTT. Encoded protein: CASSIQRGPDTQYF.

This rearrangement joins TRBV9 to TRBJ2-7, with D perhaps TRBD2 (7 bases). V lost 3 bases to trimming and J lost 2 bases, with 12 bases between them. Germline CDR1 and CDR2: SGDLS and YYNGEE. This CDR3 has 14 amino acids. The CDR3 nucleotides read TGTGCCAGCAGCGAGGGGGACTACCCCTACGAGCAGTACTTC. This gives the protein CASSEGDYPYEQYF.

The chain joins TRBV5-6 to TRBJ1-6, with D perhaps TRBD1 (6 bases). Trimming stripped 8 bases from V and 6 bases from J, with 12 bases between. The CDR3 spans 13 residues. Germline lookup yields CDR1 SGHDT and CDR2 YYEEEE. The CDR3 nucleotides are TGTGCCAGTTCGCAGGGGACTAATTCACCCCTCCACTTT. Its translation: CASSQGTNSPLHF.

The chain carries TRBV27 and TRBJ2-7; 9 nucleotides align to TRBD2. The CDR3 loop spans 16 amino acids. Losses at the gene ends were 3 bases for V and 7 bases for J; bases not matched to a gene: 13. Germline assignment: CDR1 MNHEY and CDR2 SMNVEV (reference sequence). The CDR3 sequence is CASSFFAGGPEGEQYF. The CDR3 coding sequence is TGTGCCAGCAGTTTTTTCGCGGGAGGGCCGGAAGGAGAGCAGTACTTC.

This chain connects TRBV29-1 to TRBJ2-7, with 8 positions matching TRBD1. Trimming took 1 base from V and 2 from J; bases not matched to a gene: 4. The CDR3 consists of 14 residues. Germline CDR1 SQVTM, CDR2 ANQGSEA. Written as DNA, the CDR3 is TGCAGCGTTGAAGTGTCAGGGGGCACCTACGAGCAGTACTTC. Protein sequence: CSVEVSGGTYEQYF.

The V and J genes are TRBV2 and TRBJ2-5, with a weak D call TRBD2 (5 bases). The CDR3 covers 16 residues. V was shortened by 6 bases and J by 1 base, with 18 bases between the two germline ends. Germline assignment: CDR1 SNHLY and CDR2 FYNNEI. CDR3: CASRPFVGVGQETQYF. In nucleotides, the CDR3 is TGTGCCAGCAGGCCCTTTGTGGGAGTGGGCCAAGAGACCCAGTACTTC.

The rearrangement joins TRBV27 to TRBJ2-7; TRBD2 aligns across 7 bases. V gave up 2 bases and J gave up 3 bases; unmatched junction bases: 4. This CDR3 has 14 amino acids. Germline CDR1 and CDR2: MNHEY and SMNVEV (reference sequence). CDR3 residues: CASSLGREGYEQYF. In DNA form, the CDR3 reads TGTGCCAGCAGTTTAGGCAGGGAGGGCTACGAGCAGTACTTC.

CDR3 amino acids: CASSLYSGRSGTDTQYF. The DNA of the CDR3 is TGCGCCAGCAGCCTATATAGCGGGAGATCGGGCACAGATACGCAGTATTTT. The genes are TRBV5-1 and TRBJ2-3, with 9 bases fitting TRBD2. There are 17 residues in the CDR3. The V gene end was trimmed by 4 bases and the J gene end by 1 base; junction bases not matched to a gene: 10. Germline values: CDR1 SGHRS, CDR2 YFSETQ.

The chain recombines TRBV11-2 with TRBJ2-2; D might be TRBD2 (5 bases). This CDR3 is built from 15 residues. V lost 0 bases, J lost 5 bases, and 10 bases lay in between. Looked up from germline, CDR1 is SGHAT and CDR2 is FQNNGV. The CDR3 is CASSLDSDQTGELFF. CDR3 coding DNA: TGTGCCAGCAGCTTAGATAGCGACCAAACCGGGGAGCTGTTTTTT.

The V call is TRBV9, the J call TRBJ2-1, with 8 nucleotides matching TRBD1. The germline V gene has CDR1 SGDLS and CDR2 YYNGEE. V lost 0 bases and J lost 3; bases outside the gene matches: 5. The CDR3 is made up of 16 amino acids. The CDR3 DNA sequence: TGTGCCAGCAGCGTAGTGGACAGGGCCTACTACAATGAGCAGTTCTTC. It specifies CASSVVDRAYYNEQFF. Together with reference TRBV9 and TRBJ2-1, the CDR3 gives the full variable domain: DSGVTQTPKHLITATGQRVTLRCSPRSGDLSVYWYQQSLDQGLQFLIQYYNGEERAKGNILERFSAQQFPDLHSELNLSSLELGDSALYFCASSVVDRAYYNEQFFGPGTRLTVL.

This chain joins TRBV2 and TRBJ1-2, with TRBD1 as a possible D gene (6 bases). Trimming removed 4 bases from V and 7 bases from J, with 22 bases in between. Germline CDR1 reads SNHLY; CDR2 reads FYNNEI. The CDR3 has 16 amino acids. The DNA of the CDR3 is TGTGCCAGCAGTGGAGAGAAACAGGGTTGGTTGGGTGGCTACACCTTC. It yields the protein CASSGEKQGWLGGYTF.

The count of this clone is one. Given a much more abundant clone one base away, this may be a read error. The V gene is TRBV6-5, the J gene TRBJ2-1; 9 nucleotides agree with TRBD1. Germline V gene lookup returns CDR1 MNHEY and CDR2 SVGAGI. The length of the CDR3 is 15 residues. The junction had 9 bases not matched to a gene; V was cut back by 6 bases and J by 6 bases. The CDR3 sequence: CASRPGTGNSNEQFF. In DNA, the CDR3 is TGTGCCAGCAGACCGGGGACAGGGAACAGCAATGAGCAGTTCTTC.

CDR3 sequence: CASSPGTSANYEQYF. As DNA, the CDR3 is TGCGCCAGCAGCCCAGGGACTAGCGCAAACTACGAGCAGTACTTC. The chain recombines TRBV4-1 with TRBJ2-7, with 10 bases that match TRBD2. The junction had 6 bases not matched to a gene; V was cut back by 4 bases and J by 3 bases. Looked up from germline, CDR1 is MGHRA and CDR2 is YSYEKL. CDR3 size: 15 residues.

This chain uses TRBV7-9 with TRBJ2-1; D is ambiguous. Trimming took 3 bases from V and 5 from J, leaving 2 bases between them. The CDR3 consists of 11 residues. Germline assignment: CDR1 SEHNR and CDR2 FQNEAQ (reference sequence). CDR3 sequence (DNA): TGTGCCAGCAGCTTCAACAATGAGCAGTTCTTC. Translated: CASSFNNEQFF.

The chain combines TRBV11-2 with TRBJ2-7, with TRBD1 matching over 8 bases. This CDR3 region has 14 residues. V lost 4 bases to trimming and J lost 4 bases; unmatched junction nucleotides: 6. CDR1 is SGHAT and CDR2 is FQNNGV in the germline V gene. This chain's CDR3 is CASSWGTGSYEQYF. CDR3 DNA: TGTGCCAGCAGCTGGGGGACAGGTTCGTACGAGCAGTACTTC.

The chain carries TRBV11-2 and TRBJ2-3, with D possibly TRBD2 on 6 matching bases. Trimming removed 3 bases at V and 2 bases at J, with 15 bases between. The CDR3 extends over 16 amino acids. CDR1 is SGHAT and CDR2 is FQNNGV in the germline V gene. Here the CDR3 reads CASSFTGGTTTDTQYF. In DNA form, the CDR3 reads TGTGCCAGCAGCTTCACTGGGGGGACCACCACAGATACGCAGTATTTT.

The chain couples TRBV28 to TRBJ1-2, with D possibly matching TRBD1 (5 bases). Germline V gene sequence: CDR1 MDHEN, CDR2 SYDVKM. This CDR3 contains 12 residues. V shed 8 bases and J shed 5 bases, with 12 bases lying between them. The CDR3 nucleotides read TGTGCCAGCGGGGGGGATGGGTATGGCTACACCTTC. This codes for CASGGDGYGYTF.

V and J are TRBV6-5 and TRBJ2-1; D might be TRBD2 (6 bases). This CDR3 has 15 amino acids. Germline-derived CDR1 and CDR2 are MNHEY and SVGAGI. Deletions cut 2 bases from V and 4 bases from J, with 12 bases between. This chain's CDR3 is CASSYGGPAYNEQFF. The CDR3 DNA reads as TGTGCCAGCAGTTACGGAGGGCCGGCGTACAATGAGCAGTTCTTC.

This chain joins TRBV27 and TRBJ1-2; D is possibly TRBD1 (6 bases). Between the trimmed V and J ends, which lost 4 bases and 4 bases, there was a span of 22 bases. The CDR3 loop spans 17 amino acids. In germline, CDR1 is MNHEY, CDR2 SMNVEV (reference sequence). DNA for the CDR3: TGTGCCAGCAGTTCGACCCAACAGGGCCGGTATGGCTATGGCTACACCTTC. Its translation is CASSSTQQGRYGYGYTF.

The chain joins TRBV28 to TRBJ2-1; TRBD2 matches at 11 bases. The CDR3 spans 16 residues. Germline V gives CDR1 MDHEN, CDR2 SYDVKM. V shed 5 bases and J 3 bases; nucleotides not matched to a gene: 6. The CDR3 loop is CASSATLAGVYNEQFF. The CDR3 DNA sequence: TGTGCCAGCAGTGCCACACTAGCGGGAGTCTACAATGAGCAGTTCTTC.

The chain links TRBV2 to TRBJ2-7; the match to TRBD2 covers 7 bases. The germline V gene encodes CDR1 SNHLY and CDR2 FYNNEI. The ends lost 6 bases at V and 2 bases at J; junction bases unmatched: 1. The CDR3 has 12 amino acids. The CDR3, as DNA: TGTGCCAGCAGCGGACTAGCCTACGAGCAGTACTTC. Amino acid sequence: CASSGLAYEQYF.

This sequence joins TRBV18 and TRBJ1-1, with 7 positions matching TRBD1. Looked up from germline, CDR1 is KGHSH and CDR2 is LQKENI. V was clipped by 6 bases and J by 1 base; unmatched bases: 14. The CDR3 consists of 17 residues. The CDR3: CASSNQVGSGGNTEAFF. The CDR3 region has the DNA TGTGCCAGCTCCAATCAGGTCGGGTCAGGGGGGAACACTGAAGCTTTCTTT. Drawing the rest from reference TRBV18 and TRBJ1-1, the complete variable domain is NAGVMQNPRHLVRRRGQEARLRCSPMKGHSHVYWYRQLPEEGLKFMVYLQKENIIDESGMPKERFSAEFPKEGPSILRIQQVVRGDSAAYFCASSNQVGSGGNTEAFFGQGTRLTVV.

The chain links TRBV5-1 to TRBJ1-1, with 9 positions matching TRBD1. Germline CDR1 is SGHRS and CDR2 is YFSETQ. This CDR3 has 16 residues. J gave up 4 bases and V 0 bases, and 7 bases lay outside the gene matches. The CDR3 coding sequence is TGCGCCAGCAGCTTGGTCCCCCCGACAGGGGGCACTGAAGCTTTCTTT. This translates into CASSLVPPTGGTEAFF.